Following are 28 T cell receptor beta chains from one sample sequenced in a study of T cell changes during pregnancy in multiple sclerosis. The table came from immunoSEQ multiplex PCR; TCRdb's copy has only in-frame clones and leaves some out. The sample holds fewer than 140,000 clones, roughly 92% seen once. The specimen comprised peripheral blood, sampled after pregnancy. All receptors come from a female donor with multiple sclerosis, enrolled in a pregnancy study.

V gene TRBV30 combines with J gene TRBJ1-1; perhaps TRBD1 as D (5 bases). The germline gives CDR1 GTSNPN, CDR2 SVGIG (reference sequence). The V end lost 3 bases, the J end lost 4 bases, and 6 bases lay between the germline ends. CDR3 length: 11 amino acids. The CDR3 reads CAWRRGTEAFF. Here the CDR3 DNA reads TGTGCCTGGAGAAGGGGCACTGAAGCTTTCTTT.

The V gene is TRBV2, the J gene TRBJ2-4; 7 bases are a match to TRBD2. There are 15 residues in the CDR3. V dropped 2 bases and J dropped 7; count of bases not matched to a gene: 8. In germline, CDR1 is SNHLY, CDR2 FYNNEI. The CDR3 region has the DNA TGTGCCAGCAGTGAAAGGGCACTAGCGATCAACATTCAGTACTTC. Its protein is CASSERALAINIQYF.

V and J are TRBV10-3 and TRBJ1-2; no clear D gene. Trimming pared 2 bases from V and 8 bases from J, leaving 21 bases between. Germline CDR1 is ENHRY and CDR2 is SYGVKD. This CDR3 contains 16 residues. The CDR3 reads CAISEKREAPSRGYTF. CDR3 DNA sequence: TGTGCCATCAGTGAGAAAAGGGAGGCCCCCTCTAGGGGCTACACCTTC.

The chain employs TRBV5-1 and TRBJ2-7; 9 bases fit TRBD2. Germline assignment: CDR1 SGHRS and CDR2 YFSETQ. J lost 0 bases, V lost 3 bases, and 13 bases had no gene match. This CDR3 has 18 residues. As DNA, the CDR3 is TGCGCCAGCAGCTCCTTCGGTCTAGCGGGAAGTAACTCCTACGAGCAGTACTTC. Translation gives CASSSFGLAGSNSYEQYF.

The gene calls are TRBV7-9 and TRBJ2-1, with 15 bases lining up with TRBD2. V was clipped by 4 bases and J by 5 bases; unmatched bases: 12. This CDR3 comprises 19 residues. Looked up from germline, CDR1 is SEHNR and CDR2 is FQNEAQ (reference sequence). CDR3: CASSSRSGLAGGPDNEQFF. CDR3 sequence (DNA): TGTGCCAGCAGCTCCCGAAGCGGACTAGCGGGGGGGCCGGACAATGAGCAGTTCTTC.

V gene TRBV5-1 combines with J gene TRBJ1-1; D is perhaps TRBD1 (6 bases). Trimming removed 5 bases from V and 1 base from J, with 18 bases in between. This CDR3 is built from 16 residues. Germline CDR1 is SGHRS and CDR2 is YFSETQ. As DNA, the CDR3 is TGCGCCAGCAGTCGCCTCCCGGGACATAGGAACACTGAAGCTTTCTTT. It is translated as CASSRLPGHRNTEAFF.

There are a few counts of this clone. V usage is TRBV27 and J usage is TRBJ1-5, with D tentatively TRBD1 (5 bases). The CDR3 runs to 13 residues. The germline CDR1 and CDR2 sequences are MNHEY and SMNVEV (reference sequence). V gave up 1 base and J gave up 6 bases, with 7 bases separating them. The DNA for the CDR3 is TGTGCCAGCAGTTTATTTAGGGGTCAGCCCCAGCATTTT. Protein product: CASSLFRGQPQHF.

The gene calls are TRBV30 and TRBJ1-3; TRBD1 matches at 7 bases. The CDR3 loop spans 15 amino acids. Germline V CDR1 and CDR2: GTSNPN, SVGIG (reference sequence). With 3 bases clipped from V and 0 bases from J, the junction kept 5 bases outside the gene matches. The CDR3 region has the DNA TGTGCCTGGAGGGACAGGTCCACCTCTGGAAACACCATATATTTT. This encodes CAWRDRSTSGNTIYF. Based on the CDR3 plus reference TRBV30 and TRBJ1-3, the full variable domain is SQTIHQWPATLVQPVGSPLSLECTVEGTSNPNLYWYRQAAGRGLQLLFYSVGIGQISSEVPQNLSASRPQDRQFILSSKKLLLSDSGFYLCAWRDRSTSGNTIYFGEGSWLTVV.

The chain carries TRBV5-4 and TRBJ2-7; 7 bases align to TRBD1. The germline CDR1 and CDR2 sequences are SGHNT and YYREEE (reference sequence). V trimming: 0 bases; J trimming: 7 bases; junction bases outside the gene matches: 1. The CDR3 covers 12 residues. CDR3 sequence: CASSLDRGEQYF. CDR3 in DNA: TGTGCCAGCAGCTTGGACAGGGGAGAGCAGTACTTC.

The chain has TRBV2 and TRBJ2-3; TRBD1 aligns across 7 bases. Germline CDR1 SNHLY, CDR2 FYNNEI. V gave up 7 bases and J gave up 4 bases; unmatched junction bases: 8. CDR3 length: 14 residues. CDR3 DNA sequence: TGTGCCAGCATGGAACAGGGGATCGCAGATACGCAGTATTTT. This gives the protein CASMEQGIADTQYF.

This chain connects TRBV6-4 to TRBJ2-7; tentatively, D is TRBD2 (5 bases). Germline V gives CDR1 MRHNA, CDR2 SNTAGT. Trimming left V 2 bases short and J 1 base short, with 18 bases between. The CDR3 has 17 residues. The CDR3 reads CASSDADRLSGSYEQYF. The CDR3 DNA reads as TGTGCCAGCAGTGACGCGGACCGCTTGTCGGGGTCCTACGAGCAGTACTTC.

To note about this clone: Other DNA sequences in the sample encode the same CDR3. The chain employs TRBV28 and TRBJ1-1; D may be TRBD1 (6 bases). Germline values: CDR1 MDHEN, CDR2 SYDVKM. This CDR3 has 13 amino acids. Trimming removed 3 bases from V and 4 bases from J, with 9 bases in between. The CDR3 sequence is CASSLGGGTEAFF. CDR3 coding DNA: TGTGCCAGCAGTTTGGGAGGGGGCACTGAAGCTTTCTTT.

V is TRBV2 and J is TRBJ2-3; 7 nucleotides line up with TRBD2. From germline, CDR1 is SNHLY and CDR2 FYNNEI. Losses at the gene ends were 9 bases for V and 3 bases for J; bases not matched to a gene: 0. The CDR3 is made up of 11 amino acids. The CDR3 bases are TGTGCCAGGGGGGGGACAGATACGCAGTATTTT. It is translated as CARGGTDTQYF.

In this sample, this clone turned up once. The chain recombines TRBV28 with TRBJ1-2, with D hard to call. The CDR3 runs to 15 residues. Germline CDR1 MDHEN, CDR2 SYDVKM. Trimming left V 4 bases short and J 4 bases short, with 16 bases between. The chain's CDR3 is CASSSLGEGFYGYTF. The DNA for the CDR3 is TGTGCCAGCAGTTCCCTCGGGGAGGGTTTCTATGGCTACACCTTC.

V and J are TRBV25-1 and TRBJ2-1; TRBD2 matches at 10 bases. With V trimmed by 3 bases and J by 8 bases, 10 bases remained unmatched. The CDR3 contains 16 residues. Germline values: CDR1 MGHDK, CDR2 SYGVNS. In DNA form, the CDR3 reads TGTGCCAGCAGTGACGGAGCGGGGGGGATAAGAGATGAGCAGTTCTTC. Protein sequence: CASSDGAGGIRDEQFF.

This chain connects TRBV6-6 to TRBJ1-1, with 9 bases that match TRBD1. The CDR3 extends over 16 amino acids. V trimming: 4 bases; J trimming: 10 bases; junction bases outside the gene matches: 16. Germline lookup yields CDR1 MNHNY and CDR2 SVGAGI (reference sequence). As DNA, the CDR3 is TGTGCCAGCAGTTTAACAGGACAGGGGATCCCTTCAATAGCTTTCTTT. This gives the protein CASSLTGQGIPSIAFF.

The chain has TRBV5-6 and TRBJ1-1, with D maybe TRBD1 (6 bases). V was cut by 4 bases and J by 1 base, with 11 bases left in between. CDR1 is SGHDT and CDR2 is YYEEEE in the germline V gene. CDR3 length: 14 amino acids. CDR3 nucleotide sequence: TGTGCCAGCAGCATACAGGGAGCGAACACTGAAGCTTTCTTT. This translates into CASSIQGANTEAFF.

The chain recombines TRBV5-6 with TRBJ2-6, with 9 nucleotides matching TRBD1. Unmatched junction bases numbered 10, after V lost 6 bases and J lost 3 bases. CDR1 and CDR2 (germline): SGHDT, YYEEEE. The CDR3 extends over 17 amino acids. As DNA, the CDR3 is TGTGCCAGCACCTCCGGGACAGGGATACTTGGGGCCAACGTCCTGACTTTC. It yields the protein CASTSGTGILGANVLTF.

The chain joins TRBV25-1 to TRBJ2-3, with D maybe TRBD1 (6 bases). V shed 10 bases and J shed 4 bases, with 15 bases lying between them. The CDR3 spans 13 residues. The V gene's germline CDR1 is MGHDK and CDR2 SYGVNS. CDR3 in DNA: TGTGCCACCGGCAGGGGAGCGGCAGATACGCAGTATTTT. Its translation is CATGRGAADTQYF.

This sequence joins TRBV7-9 and TRBJ1-1; no reliable D call. Trimming cost V 1 base and J 4 bases, with 13 bases left between them. Germline V gene lookup returns CDR1 SEHNR and CDR2 FQNEAQ (reference sequence). This CDR3 spans 15 amino acids. In nucleotides, the CDR3 is TGTGCCAGCAGCTTAGAACTGGGAGAGGGCACTGAAGCTTTCTTT. Residues: CASSLELGEGTEAFF. Full variable domain (missing parts from reference TRBV7-9 and TRBJ1-1): DTGVSQNPRHKITKRGQNVTFRCDPISEHNRLYWYRQTLGQGPEFLTYFQNEAQLEKSRLLSDRFSAERPKGSFSTLEIQRTEQGDSAMYLCASSLELGEGTEAFFGQGTRLTVV.

The chain combines TRBV7-2 with TRBJ1-5; TRBD1 agrees at 9 bases. This CDR3 contains 16 residues. The germline gives CDR1 SGHTA, CDR2 FQGNSA. Losses at the gene ends were 5 bases for V and 3 bases for J; bases not matched to a gene: 8. CDR3 bases: TGTGCCAGCAGCCAATCCTGGGACAGGGACAATCAGCCCCAGCATTTT. Its translation is CASSQSWDRDNQPQHF.

This clone came up once. This sequence joins TRBV7-9 and TRBJ2-7; TRBD1 might be the D (6 bases). The CDR3 consists of 12 residues. V lost 3 bases to trimming and J lost 5 bases, with 8 bases between them. Germline-derived CDR1 and CDR2 are SEHNR and FQNEAQ (reference sequence). CDR3 loop: CASSFSGDEQYF. The DNA of the CDR3 is TGTGCCAGCAGCTTTTCAGGGGACGAGCAGTACTTC. The variable domain in full, with the rest retrieved from reference TRBV7-9 and TRBJ2-7, is DTGVSQNPRHKITKRGQNVTFRCDPISEHNRLYWYRQTLGQGPEFLTYFQNEAQLEKSRLLSDRFSAERPKGSFSTLEIQRTEQGDSAMYLCASSFSGDEQYFGPGTRLTVT.

The chain carries TRBV28 and TRBJ2-7, with 9 bases identical to TRBD1. This CDR3 has 16 amino acids. Trimming cost V 2 bases and J 3 bases; bases outside gene matches: 8. Germline V gene sequence: CDR1 MDHEN, CDR2 SYDVKM. In nucleotides, the CDR3 is TGTGCCAGCAGTTTAATAAGGGGGACAGGGTTCTACGAGCAGTACTTC. This codes for CASSLIRGTGFYEQYF.

This sequence joins TRBV2 and TRBJ2-2, with D perhaps TRBD1 (5 bases). From germline, CDR1 is SNHLY and CDR2 FYNNEI. This CDR3 is 15 amino acids long. The V gene lost 4 bases and the J gene lost 4 bases, with 13 bases spanning the gap. The CDR3 bases are TGTGCCAGCAGTGTGAGGACATCGACCACCGGGGAGCTGTTTTTT. It encodes CASSVRTSTTGELFF.

This chain links TRBV7-9 with TRBJ1-4; 7 bases agree with TRBD1. Germline CDR1 reads SEHNR; CDR2 reads FQNEAQ (reference sequence). V lost 2 bases and J lost 7; bases outside the gene matches: 7. CDR3 length: 15 residues. In nucleotides, the CDR3 is TGTGCCAGCAGCTTAACGGCAGGGGGAGGTGAAAAACTGTTTTTT. Encoded protein: CASSLTAGGGEKLFF.

This rearrangement joins TRBV5-6 to TRBJ2-3, with 10 bases aligning to TRBD2. In germline, CDR1 is SGHDT, CDR2 YYEEEE. The CDR3 contains 15 residues. V lost 4 bases, J lost 3 bases, and 5 bases stayed unmatched. CDR3 bases: TGTGCCAGCAGCCTCAGAGCGGGAGGGACAGATACGCAGTATTTT. Translated, it gives CASSLRAGGTDTQYF.

The table lists this clone with a count of one. This chain connects TRBV6-1 to TRBJ1-2; D might be TRBD1 (6 bases). Germline V gene data show CDR1 as MNHNS and CDR2 as SASEGT. V lost 7 bases and J lost 6, with 9 bases in between. There are 11 residues in the CDR3. Here the CDR3 DNA reads TGTGCCAGCACCAGGACAGATGGCTACACCTTC. Translating gives CASTRTDGYTF.

The chain couples TRBV7-2 to TRBJ2-1; 8 bases map to TRBD2. After removal of 4 bases from V and 4 bases from J, the junction contained 12 bases not matched to a gene. Germline values: CDR1 SGHTA, CDR2 FQGNSA. The CDR3 runs to 17 residues. Written as DNA, the CDR3 is TGTGCCAGCAGCTACCTTCATCGACGGGAGGGGTACAATGAGCAGTTCTTC. Its translation: CASSYLHRREGYNEQFF.